The T cell receptor beta chain under discussion was sequenced for a study of T cell responses to AZD1222 COVID-19 vaccine. Broader study findings: The span of vaccine-associated CD4 TCRs extended across spike, with dominance at 160-218 and 743-854.

Generated by immunoSEQ multiplex PCR, the TCRdb table keeps only in-frame clones and is missing some. In the table there are about 92,000 clones, about nine tenths of which are singletons. Comments on this clone: The antigen remains undetermined.

Germline CDR1 SEHNR, CDR2 FQNEAQ (reference sequence). V trimming: 5 bases; J trimming: 4 bases; junction bases outside the gene matches: 7. This CDR3 contains 16 residues. The chain is built from TRBV7-9 and TRBJ1-6; the match to TRBD1 covers 8 bases. This specimen consisted of peripheral blood, obtained on day 0 of AZD1222 vaccination. This TCR came from an adult in good health. CDR3 bases: TGTGCCAGCAGCCTCGGGACAGGAATTTATAATTCACCCCTCCACTTT. Protein: CASSLGTGIYNSPLHF.